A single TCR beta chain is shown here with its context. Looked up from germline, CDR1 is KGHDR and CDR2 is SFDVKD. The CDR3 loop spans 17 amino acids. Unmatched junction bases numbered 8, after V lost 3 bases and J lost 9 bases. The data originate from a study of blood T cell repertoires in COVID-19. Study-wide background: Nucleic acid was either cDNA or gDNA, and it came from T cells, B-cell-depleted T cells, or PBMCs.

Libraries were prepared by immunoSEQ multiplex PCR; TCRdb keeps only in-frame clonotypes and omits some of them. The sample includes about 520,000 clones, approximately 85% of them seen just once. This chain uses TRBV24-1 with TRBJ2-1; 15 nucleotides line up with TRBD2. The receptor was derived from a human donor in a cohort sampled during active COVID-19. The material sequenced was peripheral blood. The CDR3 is CATSDTPGLAGGSEQFF. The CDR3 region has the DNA TGTGCCACCAGTGATACCCCGGGACTAGCGGGAGGAAGTGAGCAGTTCTTC.